The following is a T cell receptor (beta chain) sequence with its context. This clone was found a few times. What this receptor recognizes is not known. No base quality information exists; no much larger clone differs at one position. From each donor, a single peripheral blood sample of 100 to 150 mL on average was drawn into heparinised tubes. A BD FACSAria II and a panel including CD45RO, CCR7, CD25, CD127, CD95 and CD27 were used to sort naive, central memory, regulatory and stem cell-like memory CD4+ T cells. All sorted populations exceeded 98% purity. PBMCs were isolated right away by Lymphoprep density gradient centrifugation and were stained directly, without culture. So that batch effects would be minimized, each experiment stained and sorted samples in pairs, pairing one healthy donor with one patient. All of the isolated RNA was reverse transcribed with the High Capacity cDNA Reverse Transcription Kit, so expressed TCRB transcripts were sequenced. Deep immunoSEQ sequencing was performed on naive, central memory and regulatory T cell samples, with an average of roughly 3.3 million total reads per sample. Sorted cells were lysed in RLT buffer, and RNA was extracted using DNase-treated RNeasy Micro or Mini kits according to cell number. Each cell subset was processed on its own to prevent cross-contamination, while patient and healthy donor samples were processed together. TCRB sequences were amplified from cDNA with the immunoSEQ multiplex PCR, producing 87-bp fragments spanning the CDR3 region. Sequencing of the amplicons was performed on the Illumina HiSeq platform. Regarding the original processing steps: Synthetic template baselines were used to correct PCR bias computationally, reads within Hamming distance 2 were collapsed, and singletons that could not be merged were discarded. Reads were aligned against IMGT so that V, D and J genes, CDR3 length and insertions or deletions at six rearrangement sites could be assigned. Within each subset, clonotype counts were normalized to the number of sorted cells before true diversity and Gini coefficients were calculated with the tcR R package. The overlap coefficient, calculated on TCRB nucleotide sequences, was used to measure repertoire sharing. Out-of-frame TCRB sequences from naive cells were analyzed to stand in for the pre-selection repertoire. TCRdb re-hosts the immuneACCESS table, in-frame sequences only. Its copies lack some clones; in the studies checked, an unresolved V gene accounts for under half of them, and the cause for the rest is not known. V, J and clone size were drawn from that table, and D and trimming were deduced from the DNA. The sample table lists 620,000 or so clones, roughly a sixth of them with a count of one. The ten largest clones add up to around 0.095% of the sample.

This sample stems from a study of beta chain features in type 1 diabetes (dated by TCRdb to the late 2010s). For the wider study: Mean age, gender distribution, total cell number and subset yield were not different between patients and healthy donors. Regulatory and stem cell-like memory subsets were obtained from only 8 patients and roughly eight healthy donors, while naive and central memory subsets were obtained from all 28 donors. The study compared the TCRB repertoires of sorted circulating CD4+ T cell subsets in recently diagnosed type 1 diabetes patients with those in matched healthy donors. A total of around 110,000,000 sorted cells were examined across all samples, and RNA yield correlated strongly with the number of cells per subset.

Broader findings and caveats from the paper: Fewer insertions and more nucleotide deletions at VDJ recombination sites were observed in patients with type 1 diabetes, implying thymic rearrangement abnormalities. A moderate but significant shortening of TCRB CDR3 length was observed in type 1 diabetes patients in all four CD4+ subsets. Naive, central memory and regulatory TCRB repertoires appeared more similar among patients than among healthy donors. Because the HLA sub-analyses included only small numbers of individuals, any influence of HLA type on TCRB rearrangement was left unresolved. Because cDNA was sequenced instead of genomic DNA, highly expressing activated cells could be over-represented, though the groups showed no difference in activation or CD3 levels. Shorter templates might have been favored by PCR, but patient and control samples were amplified and corrected together, so both groups would have been affected equally by any skew.

There are 14 amino acids in the CDR3, from cysteine to phenylalanine inclusive. The retained sequence is limited to the CDR3, 42 bases, with the frame set at the first base. Via the germline V gene, CDR1 is SGHRS and CDR2 YFSETQ. V lost 1 base and J lost 4 bases; the stretch between them is 11 bases long. The sequence is built from TRBV5-1 and TRBJ1-2; the D gene is not confidently resolved. Sequenced: naive CD4+ T cells from blood. What this sample's cell subset or site label stands for: true naive CD4+ T cells. The origin of this receptor is a man younger than 30 in good health. The DNA sequence is given as TGCGCCAGCAGCTTGCAGGAAGGCATCTATGGCTACACCTTC. It is translated as CASSLQEGIYGYTF.